This entry describes one T cell receptor (beta chain). V dropped 0 bases and J dropped 2 bases, with 13 bases sitting between them. This CDR3 is 16 amino acids long. Germline CDR1 reads SGHTA; CDR2 reads FQGNSA. Only in-frame clones appear in the TCRdb table, and some are missing; sequencing was by immunoSEQ multiplex PCR. The sample has over 35,000 clones; 85% to 90% are singletons. This record belongs to a study of T cell changes during pregnancy in multiple sclerosis. The sequence derives from a female donor with multiple sclerosis, enrolled in a pregnancy study. Source: CD4+ T cells from peripheral blood mononuclear cells, taken in the second trimester of pregnancy. The chain recombines TRBV7-2 with TRBJ2-5, with a tentative D call TRBD2 (6 bases). The CDR3 reads CASSLALVGGQETQYF. The CDR3 bases are TGTGCCAGCAGCTTAGCTCTGGTGGGGGGACAAGAGACCCAGTACTTC. Full variable domain (remainder filled in from reference TRBV7-2 and TRBJ2-5): GAGVSQSPSNKVTEKGKDVELRCDPISGHTALYWYRQSLGQGLEFLIYFQGNSAPDKSGLPSDRFSAERTGGSVSTLTIQRTQQEDSAVYLCASSLALVGGQETQYFGPGTRLLVL.